This T cell receptor (beta chain) emerged from a study of T cells after yellow fever vaccination. General study results and limits: Most clones from primary vaccination resurfaced after the booster (about 96% CD4, around 91% CD8).

Germline-derived CDR1 and CDR2 are DFQATT and SNEGSKA (reference sequence). J lost 1 base, V lost 4 bases, and 8 bases had no gene match. This CDR3 has 15 amino acids. This clonotype was counted a few times. Its antigen is still unknown. Template switching with 5'RACE generated the TCR cDNA and added a universal primer site and UMIs. TCRdb re-called the 5' RACE reads through MiXCR, storing one row per CDR3 protein. The repertoire holds 400,000 or so distinct CDR3 sequences, with 6.2% as singletons. The rearrangement uses TRBV20-1 and TRBJ2-3; 7 bases agree with TRBD2. Sequencing was performed on PBMCs, taken 5 days after the yellow fever booster vaccination. The sequence was obtained from a man under 40 who received the YFV17D yellow fever vaccine. CDR3 amino acids: CSATRPSGGTDTQYF. DNA of the CDR3: TGCAGTGCTACTCGTCCGAGCGGGGGCACAGATACGCAGTATTTT.